This T cell receptor beta chain was sequenced during a study of blood T cell repertoires in COVID-19. Method: immunoSEQ multiplex PCR; TCRdb's copy keeps in-frame clones and lacks some. The table lists around 150,000 clones, more than 70% of them singletons. There are 19 residues in the CDR3. Looked up from germline, CDR1 is GTSNPN and CDR2 is SVGIG (reference sequence). V was clipped by 0 bases and J by 5 bases, with 26 bases between them. V is TRBV30 and J is TRBJ2-1, with D perhaps TRBD2 (5 bases). Sequences were obtained from peripheral blood. This receptor was taken from a man aged 50-59 years with active or convalescent COVID-19. CDR3 sequence (DNA): TGTGCCTGGAGTGTACGACTGGGTGGGAGCCCGCTCATAGACAATGAGCAGTTCTTC. Encoded protein: CAWSVRLGGSPLIDNEQFF.